Listed here are 3 T cell receptor beta chains from one sample, sequenced in a study of blood T cell repertoires in COVID-19. The table came from immunoSEQ multiplex PCR; TCRdb's copy has only in-frame clones and leaves some out. This sample has about 54,000 clones, with more than 75% found just once. Sequencing was performed on peripheral blood. Every receptor here comes from a man in his fifties with active COVID-19.

CDR3 DNA sequence: TGTGCCAGCAGCCAAGCCCCCGGACAGGGTAGGGAGACCCAGTACTTC. It encodes CASSQAPGQGRETQYF. The rearrangement joins TRBV5-4 to TRBJ2-5; 8 nucleotides agree with TRBD1. The CDR3 spans 16 residues. With 4 bases clipped from V and 5 bases from J, the junction kept 13 bases outside the gene matches. The germline V gene encodes CDR1 SGHNT and CDR2 YYREEE (reference sequence).

The J gene is TRBJ1-2, the V gene TRBV20-1; D is ambiguous. Looked up from germline, CDR1 is DFQATT and CDR2 is SNEGSKA (reference sequence). The CDR3 is 14 amino acids. Trimming left V 3 bases short and J 7 bases short, with 18 bases between. The CDR3 sequence: CSASKSYSGFGYTF. In DNA, the CDR3 is TGCAGTGCTAGTAAATCCTACAGCGGTTTTGGCTACACCTTC.

J is TRBJ1-4 and V is TRBV5-1; D unclear. This CDR3 spans 14 amino acids. Trimming removed 4 bases at V and 8 bases at J, with 15 bases between. Germline lookup yields CDR1 SGHRS and CDR2 YFSETQ. DNA of the CDR3: TGCGCCAGCAGCGATTCTGGTTACTGGGAAAAACTGTTTTTT. This encodes CASSDSGYWEKLFF.